The next 20 T cell receptor beta chains were all read from a single sample in a study of blood T cell repertoires in COVID-19. Using immunoSEQ multiplex PCR, the repertoire was profiled, and TCRdb retains in-frame clones only, with some absent. This sample has fewer than 300,000 clones, with 90% found just once. Sequenced material: PBMCs or T cells enriched from blood (not recorded which). The receptor source for this set is a woman in her 30s who had recovered from COVID-19.

The chain links TRBV28 to TRBJ1-4; TRBD1 matches 8 bases. V shed 6 bases, J shed 8 bases, and the junction held 14 bases outside the gene matches. The CDR3 runs to 16 residues. Germline V gene sequence: CDR1 MDHEN, CDR2 SYDVKM. Here the CDR3 reads CASRAPQGQGGEKLFF. CDR3 in DNA: TGTGCCAGCAGGGCACCCCAAGGACAGGGTGGGGAAAAACTGTTTTTT. The full variable domain, in which reference TRBV28 and TRBJ1-4 provide the parts outside the CDR3, is DVKVTQSSRYLVKRTGEKVFLECVQDMDHENMFWYRQDPGLGLRLIYFSYDVKMKEKGDIPEGYSVSREKKERFSLILESASTNQTSMYLCASRAPQGQGGEKLFFGSGTQLSVL.

V gene TRBV4-1 combines with J gene TRBJ2-1; 7 bases align to TRBD2. The CDR3 runs to 17 residues. Germline CDR1 reads MGHRA; CDR2 reads YSYEKL. V dropped 1 base and J dropped 5; count of bases not matched to a gene: 11. The CDR3: CASSQVALAASDNEQFF. As DNA, the CDR3 is TGCGCCAGCAGCCAAGTTGCTCTAGCGGCCTCTGACAATGAGCAGTTCTTC.

The chain uses TRBV27 and TRBJ1-1, with a tentative D call TRBD1 (6 bases). The germline V and J ends were trimmed by 5 bases and 9 bases, with 16 bases remaining between them. The CDR3 consists of 13 residues. CDR1 is MNHEY, CDR2 SMNVEV, per germline (reference sequence). CDR3 amino acids: CASSPSDRRQAFF. The CDR3 DNA sequence: TGTGCCAGCAGTCCGTCAGACAGGAGACAAGCTTTCTTT.

This chain uses TRBV28 with TRBJ2-1; 9 bases fit TRBD1. The ends lost 5 bases at V and 6 bases at J; junction bases unmatched: 8. The CDR3 sequence is 15 residues long. Germline V gene data show CDR1 as MDHEN and CDR2 as SYDVKM. This CDR3 is CASSTGTGFFNEQFF. CDR3 nucleotides: TGTGCCAGCAGTACCGGGACAGGGTTCTTCAATGAGCAGTTCTTC.

The CDR3 sequence is CASKGGTEYSPLHF. The CDR3 region has the DNA TGTGCCAGCAAGGGCGGGACCGAATACTCACCCCTCCACTTT. The genes are TRBV2 and TRBJ1-6, with a weak D call TRBD1 (5 bases). CDR1 and CDR2 from the germline V gene are SNHLY and FYNNEI. Trimming pared 7 bases from V and 10 bases from J, leaving 17 bases between. This CDR3 has 14 residues.

The rearrangement uses TRBV30 and TRBJ2-6; 7 nucleotides align to TRBD1. CDR3 length: 16 residues. The germline gives CDR1 GTSNPN, CDR2 SVGIG (reference sequence). With V trimmed by 5 bases and J by 1 base, 8 bases remained unmatched. Here the CDR3 DNA reads TGTGCCTGGGACCCGGGACAGCCTTCTGGGGCCAACGTCCTGACTTTC. Residues: CAWDPGQPSGANVLTF.

The chain's CDR3 is CSAGVGAEGYTF. The CDR3 region has the DNA TGCAGCGCCGGGGTAGGCGCGGAGGGCTACACCTTC. J is TRBJ1-2 and V is TRBV29-1; D remains ambiguous. In germline, CDR1 is SQVTM, CDR2 ANQGSEA. Trimming stripped 7 bases from V and 8 bases from J, with 17 bases between. The CDR3 loop spans 12 amino acids.

The chain links TRBV27 to TRBJ1-1, with D hard to call. Germline assignment: CDR1 MNHEY and CDR2 SMNVEV (reference sequence). Trimming took 2 bases from V and 1 from J, leaving 5 bases between them. This CDR3 spans 13 amino acids. CDR3 nucleotide sequence: TGTGCCAGCAGTTTAGGCAGGAACACTGAAGCTTTCTTT. Translating gives CASSLGRNTEAFF.

This chain uses TRBV30 with TRBJ1-2, with 7 bases lining up with TRBD1. This CDR3 spans 12 amino acids. With V trimmed by 5 bases and J by 4 bases, 4 bases remained unmatched. CDR1 and CDR2 (germline): GTSNPN, SVGIG (reference sequence). The CDR3 protein is CAWETGTYGYTF. The CDR3 DNA follows: TGTGCCTGGGAGACAGGGACCTATGGCTACACCTTC.

The rearrangement uses TRBV28 and TRBJ1-5; D remains ambiguous. Germline V lookup: CDR1 MDHEN, CDR2 SYDVKM. V lost 2 bases to trimming and J lost 0 bases, with 11 bases between them. This CDR3 is built from 16 residues. The CDR3 region has the DNA TGTGCCAGCAGTTTAAAGGCGGGTTATAGCAATCAGCCCCAGCATTTT. Protein sequence: CASSLKAGYSNQPQHF.

The DNA of the CDR3 is TGTGCCAGCAGCTCCCAGGACTTGGACTACGAGCAGTACTTC. Translated: CASSSQDLDYEQYF. This chain links TRBV7-2 with TRBJ2-7; tentative D call: TRBD2 (5 bases). The V end was cut by 4 bases, the J end by 3 bases, with 13 bases between. Germline CDR1 SGHTA, CDR2 FQGNSA. The CDR3 totals 14 residues.

The rearrangement uses TRBV2 and TRBJ1-6, with 9 bases that match TRBD1. The CDR3 sequence is 16 residues long. The germline V gene has CDR1 SNHLY and CDR2 FYNNEI. The V and J ends lost 4 bases and 9 bases, in that order; junction bases with no gene match: 10. DNA for the CDR3: TGTGCCAGCAGTGCCGGGACAGGGCCTTCCGGTTCACCCCTCCACTTT. Translation gives CASSAGTGPSGSPLHF.

The chain has TRBV5-6 and TRBJ1-5; D is unresolved. The length of the CDR3 is 15 residues. The V and J ends lost 0 bases and 7 bases respectively, with 14 bases between them. CDR1 and CDR2 from the germline V gene are SGHDT and YYEEEE. The chain's CDR3 is CASSLGSGGRQPQHF. The CDR3 coding sequence is TGTGCCAGCAGCTTGGGGTCTGGCGGCCGGCAGCCCCAGCATTTT.

This clone was detected a few times. The genes are TRBV18 and TRBJ2-5, with 7 bases matching TRBD2. With 4 bases clipped from V and 0 bases from J, the junction kept 5 bases outside the gene matches. The CDR3 has 15 amino acids. CDR1 KGHSH and CDR2 LQKENI come from the germline V gene. CDR3 region: CASSRSGTNQETQYF. CDR3 in DNA: TGTGCCAGCTCACGTTCCGGGACTAACCAAGAGACCCAGTACTTC.

J is TRBJ1-5 and V is TRBV6-2 or TRBV6-3; 7 nucleotides match TRBD1. The CDR3 has 17 amino acids. With V trimmed by 8 bases and J by 0 bases, 13 bases remained unmatched. Germline CDR1 and CDR2: MNHEY and SVGEGT. The CDR3 reads CASCRWDRKDSNQPQHF. DNA of the CDR3: TGTGCCAGCTGCCGTTGGGACAGAAAAGATAGCAATCAGCCCCAGCATTTT.

The rearrangement joins TRBV5-5 to TRBJ2-1; the D is unclear. The germline V and J ends were trimmed by 4 bases and 0 bases, with 8 bases remaining between them. CDR1 and CDR2 from the germline V gene are SGHKS and YYEKEE (reference sequence). This CDR3 is built from 14 residues. Here the CDR3 DNA reads TGTGCCAGCAGCCACCTACGCTCCTACAATGAGCAGTTCTTC. It translates to CASSHLRSYNEQFF.

The J gene is TRBJ1-6, the V gene TRBV7-9; a weak D match, TRBD1 (6 bases). V was cut by 5 bases and J by 7 bases, with 6 bases left in between. Germline V gene sequence: CDR1 SEHNR, CDR2 FQNEAQ (reference sequence). The CDR3 spans 12 residues. The chain's CDR3 is CASSQGNSPLHF. CDR3 in DNA: TGTGCCAGCAGCCAGGGGAATTCACCCCTCCACTTT. The full variable domain, rest sourced from reference TRBV7-9 and TRBJ1-6, is DTGVSQNPRHKITKRGQNVTFRCDPISEHNRLYWYRQTLGQGPEFLTYFQNEAQLEKSRLLSDRFSAERPKGSFSTLEIQRTEQGDSAMYLCASSQGNSPLHFGNGTRLTVT.

The chain recombines TRBV29-1 with TRBJ2-7; TRBD2 is a possible D gene (6 bases). Trimming pared 4 bases from V and 0 bases from J, leaving 16 bases between. Per the germline V gene, CDR1 is SQVTM and CDR2 is ANQGSEA. There are 15 residues in the CDR3. The CDR3 protein is CSVVGASETSYEQYF. The CDR3 nucleotides are TGCAGCGTTGTAGGGGCTAGCGAGACCTCCTACGAGCAGTACTTC.

This chain links TRBV28 with TRBJ1-1; 8 positions match TRBD1. V lost 6 bases to trimming and J lost 3 bases; unmatched junction nucleotides: 3. The CDR3 contains 13 residues. The germline V gene encodes CDR1 MDHEN and CDR2 SYDVKM. The chain's CDR3 is CASRDRAYTEAFF. As DNA, the CDR3 is TGTGCCAGCAGGGACAGGGCTTACACTGAAGCTTTCTTT.

The chain is built from TRBV6-6 and TRBJ2-7; TRBD2 matches at 7 bases. J was trimmed by 3 bases and V by 7 bases; bases with no gene match: 3. Germline lookup yields CDR1 MNHNY and CDR2 SVGAGI (reference sequence). This CDR3 region has 12 residues. The CDR3 DNA sequence: TGTGCCAGCAACGGACTAGACTACGAGCAGTACTTC. Translation gives CASNGLDYEQYF.